These 19 T cell receptor beta chains share one sample of origin, sequenced in a study of blood T cell repertoires in COVID-19. TCRdb's table, derived via immunoSEQ multiplex PCR, lists solely in-frame clones and lacks some. The table lists 140,000 to 150,000 clones, 89% of them singletons. Material: peripheral blood. These receptors were obtained from a human donor in a cohort sampled during active COVID-19.

This rearrangement joins TRBV3-1 (or the pseudogene TRBV3-2) to TRBJ1-2, with a possible D match to TRBD1 (5 bases). CDR1 and CDR2 (germline): LGHDT, YNNKEL (reference sequence). Trimming pared 0 bases from V and 6 bases from J, leaving 11 bases between. CDR3 length: 14 residues. CDR3 sequence (DNA): TGTGCCAGCAGCCAAGATCTGACAGATGATGGCTACACCTTC. This translates into CASSQDLTDDGYTF.

The chain carries TRBV9 and TRBJ1-2, with 7 bases lining up with TRBD1. This CDR3 is 15 amino acids long. In germline, CDR1 is SGDLS, CDR2 YYNGEE. Losses at the gene ends were 4 bases for V and 7 bases for J; bases not matched to a gene: 13. CDR3 DNA: TGTGCCAGCAGCCCGGGGCTACAGGGGTCGGGTGGCTACACCTTC. It specifies CASSPGLQGSGGYTF. The full variable domain, in which reference TRBV9 and TRBJ1-2 provide the parts outside the CDR3, is DSGVTQTPKHLITATGQRVTLRCSPRSGDLSVYWYQQSLDQGLQFLIQYYNGEERAKGNILERFSAQQFPDLHSELNLSSLELGDSALYFCASSPGLQGSGGYTFGSGTRLTVV.

This chain joins TRBV5-5 and TRBJ2-7; 8 nucleotides align to TRBD1. Losses at the gene ends were 4 bases for V and 3 bases for J; bases not matched to a gene: 6. Germline lookup yields CDR1 SGHKS and CDR2 YYEKEE (reference sequence). The CDR3 totals 14 residues. This CDR3 reads CASSIWTGNYEQYF. CDR3 nucleotides: TGTGCCAGCAGCATCTGGACAGGGAACTACGAGCAGTACTTC.

V usage is TRBV10-1 and J usage is TRBJ2-7; D gene unclear. CDR1 is WNHNN, CDR2 SYGVQD, per germline (reference sequence). The CDR3 length is 12 residues. Trimming took 2 bases from V and 7 from J, leaving 9 bases between them. In DNA, the CDR3 is TGCGCCAGCAGTGAGAACCAGAGGGAGCAGTACTTC. It encodes CASSENQREQYF.

This clone appeared once. The gene calls are TRBV4-1 and TRBJ1-6, with D perhaps matching TRBD1 (5 bases). The V gene's germline CDR1 is MGHRA and CDR2 YSYEKL. V lost 0 bases and J lost 6, with 9 bases in between. The CDR3 loop spans 15 amino acids. The CDR3 sequence: CASSQDDRLNSPLHF. CDR3 sequence (DNA): TGCGCCAGCAGCCAAGATGACAGACTTAATTCACCCCTCCACTTT.

The chain combines TRBV9 with TRBJ1-3; a weak D match, TRBD1 (6 bases). This CDR3 comprises 16 residues. Germline V lookup: CDR1 SGDLS, CDR2 YYNGEE. Trimming left V 0 bases short and J 8 bases short, with 18 bases between. The CDR3 DNA sequence: TGTGCCAGCAGCGTAGCTCCAGGGGTGTTTAGGGACACCATATATTTT. Amino acid sequence: CASSVAPGVFRDTIYF.

The V and J genes are TRBV3-1 (or the pseudogene TRBV3-2) and TRBJ1-1; D is possibly TRBD1 (5 bases). Germline V lookup: CDR1 LGHDT, CDR2 YNNKEL (reference sequence). Trimming cost V 1 base and J 6 bases, with 9 bases left between them. The CDR3 sequence is 13 residues long. The CDR3 DNA is TGTGCCAGCAGCCAAGTTGCAGGGTCTGAAGCTTTCTTT. It translates to CASSQVAGSEAFF.

The chain combines TRBV27 with TRBJ2-1; 8 nucleotides align to TRBD1. Trimming at V came to 1 base and at J to 3 bases, leaving 2 bases not matched to a gene. This CDR3 is built from 15 residues. Germline V lookup: CDR1 MNHEY, CDR2 SMNVEV (reference sequence). The CDR3 region has the DNA TGTGCCAGCAGTTTATATGGGACAGGCTACAATGAGCAGTTCTTC. It codes for CASSLYGTGYNEQFF.

J is TRBJ2-1 and V is TRBV7-8, with D perhaps TRBD2 (6 bases). CDR3 length equals 15 residues. From germline, CDR1 is SGHVS and CDR2 FQNEAQ. Trimming cost V 4 bases and J 0 bases, with 10 bases left between them. The CDR3 coding sequence is TGTGCCAGCAGCTGGTCCGGGAGCTCCTACAATGAGCAGTTCTTC. It codes for CASSWSGSSYNEQFF.

V gene TRBV6-1 combines with J gene TRBJ1-6, with a possible D match to TRBD1 (6 bases). CDR3 length equals 15 residues. Germline V gives CDR1 MNHNS, CDR2 SASEGT. Trimming cost V 2 bases and J 7 bases, with 12 bases left between them. CDR3 sequence (DNA): TGTGCCAGCAGTGAAACAGGGTTCGGAAATTCACCCCTCCACTTT. This gives the protein CASSETGFGNSPLHF.

The rearrangement joins TRBV11-2 to TRBJ2-2, with D possibly being TRBD1 (5 bases). Trimming removed 2 bases at V and 6 bases at J, with 7 bases between. The CDR3 runs to 13 residues. Germline CDR1 and CDR2: SGHAT and FQNNGV. The CDR3 spells CASSLQGSGELFF. CDR3 bases: TGTGCCAGCAGCTTACAGGGATCCGGGGAGCTGTTTTTT.

The genes are TRBV19 and TRBJ2-2; D may be TRBD2 (5 bases). V shed 3 bases and J shed 4 bases, with 21 bases lying between them. This CDR3 has 18 residues. Germline CDR1 is LNHDA and CDR2 is SQIVND (reference sequence). CDR3 DNA sequence: TGTGCCAGTAGTATTAATCAGTTCATCGGAGGTGGCACCGGGGAGCTGTTTTTT. Translated: CASSINQFIGGGTGELFF.

The chain couples TRBV11-2 to TRBJ2-2; 7 bases match TRBD1. The CDR3 spans 14 residues. CDR1 SGHAT and CDR2 FQNNGV come from the germline V gene. With V trimmed by 4 bases and J by 8 bases, 7 bases remained unmatched. CDR3 region: CASSSYRGRGELFF. Written as DNA, the CDR3 is TGTGCCAGCAGCTCGTACAGGGGACGGGGGGAGCTGTTTTTT.

The chain couples TRBV29-1 to TRBJ2-2; D possibly corresponds to TRBD2 (6 bases). The V and J ends lost 5 bases and 4 bases respectively, with 14 bases between them. Germline-derived CDR1 and CDR2 are SQVTM and ANQGSEA. CDR3 length equals 14 residues. The CDR3 loop reads CSVRRVDGTGELFF. In DNA form, the CDR3 reads TGCAGCGTTAGGAGGGTAGACGGCACCGGGGAGCTGTTTTTT.

J is TRBJ1-2 and V is TRBV24-1; D gene unclear. Trimming stripped 3 bases from V and 1 base from J, with 2 bases between. CDR1 KGHDR and CDR2 SFDVKD come from the germline V gene. The length of the CDR3 is 12 residues. This CDR3 reads CATSDLNYGYTF. The CDR3, as DNA: TGTGCCACCAGTGATCTTAACTATGGCTACACCTTC.

The genes are TRBV9 and TRBJ2-3; 9 nucleotides match TRBD2. This CDR3 contains 18 residues. Per the germline V gene, CDR1 is SGDLS and CDR2 is YYNGEE. The junction had 16 bases not matched to a gene; V was cut back by 4 bases and J by 4 bases. The CDR3 coding sequence is TGTGCCAGCAGCCCGTTTCTTAGGCGGGGGGGCCGGCCAGATACGCAGTATTTT. Translating gives CASSPFLRRGGRPDTQYF.

V and J are TRBV19 and TRBJ1-1; D remains ambiguous. V gave up 3 bases and J gave up 2 bases, with 13 bases separating them. The CDR3 is 15 residues long. Looked up from germline, CDR1 is LNHDA and CDR2 is SQIVND (reference sequence). Here the CDR3 reads CASSILNLGNTEAFF. In DNA, the CDR3 is TGTGCCAGTAGTATTTTAAATCTAGGAAACACTGAAGCTTTCTTT.

The rearrangement uses TRBV24-1 and TRBJ2-7, with TRBD1 matching over 8 bases. The germline V gene has CDR1 KGHDR and CDR2 SFDVKD. V shed 10 bases and J 0 bases; nucleotides not matched to a gene: 7. The CDR3 is made up of 14 amino acids. The CDR3 loop is CATGWTGSSYEQYF. CDR3 DNA sequence: TGTGCCACTGGGTGGACAGGGAGCTCCTACGAGCAGTACTTC.

V and J are TRBV4-1 and TRBJ2-1, with D tentatively TRBD2 (5 bases). V was clipped by 4 bases and J by 6 bases, with 10 bases between them. The CDR3 sequence is 13 residues long. The germline V gene has CDR1 MGHRA and CDR2 YSYEKL. The CDR3 DNA sequence: TGCGCCAGCAGCCTCGGGAAGGGCAATGAGCAGTTCTTC. Amino acid sequence: CASSLGKGNEQFF.